This TCR beta chain comes out of a study of blood T cells in healthy people across ages. Germline V CDR1 and CDR2: SQVTM, ANQGSEA. CDR3 length equals 12 residues. V lost 4 bases, J lost 5 bases, and 9 bases lay in between. Then a second PCR, running about 6 to 12 cycles, was carried out with a sample-barcoded 5' primer and a J-beta primer mix. One entry per CDR3 protein results from TCRdb running MiXCR on the 5' RACE reads. Of around 1.5 million distinct CDR3 sequences listed, roughly 60% are singletons. This TCR derives from a man aged 18 to 29 in good health. The sample taken for sequencing was blood. The chain employs TRBV29-1 and TRBJ2-4; weak D call: TRBD1 (6 bases). The CDR3 DNA is TGCAGCGTTGTAGGGGGAGAAAACATTCAGTACTTC. It specifies CSVVGGENIQYF.